Presented here are 31 T cell receptor beta chains from one specimen sequenced in a study of cytomegalovirus exposure and HLA in healthy donors. The PCR used 60 Vbeta and 13 Jbeta primers. Profiling relied on immunoSEQ multiplex PCR, and the TCRdb table lists in-frame clones only, not all of them. The profile covers 150,000 to 250,000 clones, with around 80% appearing a single time and approximately 4% taken by the ten largest. The sequenced sample consisted of PBMCs. These receptors all come from a woman in her twenties or thirties in good health and CMV-seropositive.

V and J are TRBV2 and TRBJ2-7; tentatively, D is TRBD2 (5 bases). CDR1 is SNHLY and CDR2 is FYNNEI in the germline V gene. This CDR3 region has 14 residues. V lost 6 bases to trimming and J lost 2 bases, with 14 bases between them. The CDR3 region is CASSGTRVTYEQYF. The CDR3 DNA follows: TGTGCCAGCAGCGGAACGAGGGTGACCTACGAGCAGTACTTC.

This sequence joins TRBV30 and TRBJ2-2, with 7 bases that match TRBD2. The J segment lost 5 bases and the V segment lost 2 bases, leaving 14 bases of the junction unmatched. Germline V lookup: CDR1 GTSNPN, CDR2 SVGIG (reference sequence). The CDR3 has 17 residues. The CDR3 nucleotides are TGTGCCTGGAGTTTGTCAAGCGGGGCTACGGGGACCGGGGAGCTGTTTTTT. Encoded protein: CAWSLSSGATGTGELFF.

This chain links TRBV28 with TRBJ2-7; 7 bases agree with TRBD2. J was trimmed by 5 bases and V by 5 bases; bases with no gene match: 9. There are 14 residues in the CDR3. Looked up from germline, CDR1 is MDHEN and CDR2 is SYDVKM. The DNA of the CDR3 is TGTGCCAGCAGTCCCCCGGCGGGAGAACACGAGCAGTACTTC. It specifies CASSPPAGEHEQYF.

The CDR3 reads CASSLGLTIYNEQFF. The CDR3, as DNA: TGTGCCAGCAGCCTGGGACTGACAATCTACAATGAGCAGTTCTTC. The rearrangement uses TRBV7-9 and TRBJ2-1, with TRBD2 as a possible D gene (6 bases). V shed 5 bases and J shed 3 bases, with 14 bases lying between them. The CDR3 is 15 residues long. Looked up from germline, CDR1 is SEHNR and CDR2 is FQNEAQ (reference sequence).

The chain recombines TRBV27 with TRBJ1-1; TRBD1 aligns across 7 bases. After removal of 4 bases from V and 2 bases from J, the junction contained 7 bases not matched to a gene. Germline values: CDR1 MNHEY, CDR2 SMNVEV (reference sequence). CDR3 length equals 15 residues. CDR3 in amino acids: CASSYQGVGNTEAFF. CDR3 coding DNA: TGTGCCAGCAGTTACCAGGGGGTTGGAAACACTGAAGCTTTCTTT.

Written as DNA, the CDR3 is TGTGCCAGTAGTCGGGTGCAGGGCAACACTGAAGCTTTCTTT. It is translated as CASSRVQGNTEAFF. The chain has TRBV19 and TRBJ1-1, with D perhaps TRBD1 (5 bases). Germline lookup yields CDR1 LNHDA and CDR2 SQIVND (reference sequence). The CDR3 covers 14 residues. With 5 bases removed from V and 2 bases from J, the gap between germline ends came to 12 bases.

Here the CDR3 DNA reads TGTGCCAGCAGTTACATTTCCACGGCGGACTATGGCTACACCTTC. Its translation: CASSYISTADYGYTF. J is TRBJ1-2 and V is TRBV6-5; D uncertain. The germline V gene encodes CDR1 MNHEY and CDR2 SVGAGI. This CDR3 is built from 15 residues. V was shortened by 2 bases and J by 3 bases, with 13 bases between the two germline ends.

The rearrangement joins TRBV27 to TRBJ2-7; D is possibly TRBD1 (6 bases). Germline V gene sequence: CDR1 MNHEY, CDR2 SMNVEV (reference sequence). Trimming left V 3 bases short and J 3 bases short, with 12 bases between. This CDR3 region has 14 residues. CDR3 nucleotides: TGTGCCAGCAGTTTGCAGGGGATGGGCTACGAGCAGTACTTC. Translation: CASSLQGMGYEQYF.

This clone has just one count. CDR3 nucleotides: TGTGCCATCAGTGACCAGGGGAACACCGGGGAGCTGTTTTTT. Amino acid sequence: CAISDQGNTGELFF. The rearrangement links TRBV10-3 to TRBJ2-2; D might be TRBD1 (5 bases). The CDR3 spans 14 residues. Trimming pared 3 bases from V and 1 base from J, leaving 6 bases between. CDR1 and CDR2 (germline): ENHRY, SYGVKD.

The rearrangement uses TRBV6-5 and TRBJ1-3, with D possibly matching TRBD1 (6 bases). Trimming removed 0 bases from V and 2 bases from J, with 11 bases in between. This CDR3 spans 16 amino acids. Germline CDR1 MNHEY, CDR2 SVGAGI. CDR3: CASSYSRGGAGNTIYF. DNA for the CDR3: TGTGCCAGCAGTTACTCCAGAGGGGGGGCTGGAAACACCATATATTTT.

The rearrangement joins TRBV27 to TRBJ1-1, with no clear D. Germline V CDR1 and CDR2: MNHEY, SMNVEV (reference sequence). CDR3 length equals 14 residues. Trimming took 3 bases from V and 1 from J, leaving 9 bases between them. The CDR3 bases are TGTGCCAGCAGTTTGTTTAGCCGGAACACTGAAGCTTTCTTT. Translated, it gives CASSLFSRNTEAFF.

The chain combines TRBV29-1 with TRBJ1-1; 8 positions match TRBD1. V was pared by 6 bases and J by 3 bases, with 9 bases of the junction left unmatched. The CDR3 covers 14 residues. The germline CDR1 and CDR2 sequences are SQVTM and ANQGSEA. The DNA for the CDR3 is TGCAGCGTGCCCGGACAGGGAGGGGACACTGAAGCTTTCTTT. Protein sequence: CSVPGQGGDTEAFF.

The gene calls are TRBV18 and TRBJ2-3; 9 nucleotides agree with TRBD2. Germline assignment: CDR1 KGHSH and CDR2 LQKENI. V trimming: 0 bases; J trimming: 0 bases; junction bases outside the gene matches: 7. The CDR3 has 18 amino acids. CDR3 amino acids: CASSPPVLAGFSTDTQYF. CDR3 coding DNA: TGTGCCAGCTCACCACCGGTGCTAGCGGGGTTTAGCACAGATACGCAGTATTTT. Using reference TRBV18 and TRBJ2-3 for the parts outside the CDR3, the full variable domain is NAGVMQNPRHLVRRRGQEARLRCSPMKGHSHVYWYRQLPEEGLKFMVYLQKENIIDESGMPKERFSAEFPKEGPSILRIQQVVRGDSAAYFCASSPPVLAGFSTDTQYFGPGTRLTVL.

The J gene is TRBJ2-1, the V gene TRBV5-1; 7 nucleotides match TRBD2. CDR3 length equals 14 residues. V dropped 5 bases and J dropped 4; count of bases not matched to a gene: 6. CDR1 and CDR2 from the germline V gene are SGHRS and YFSETQ. The CDR3 bases are TGCGCCAGCAGTCCTCGGGGGGTGTACAATGAGCAGTTCTTC. The encoded protein is CASSPRGVYNEQFF.

This rearrangement joins TRBV7-9 to TRBJ1-4; a weak D match, TRBD1 (5 bases). Trimming stripped 9 bases from V and 2 bases from J, with 16 bases between. Germline V gene data show CDR1 as SEHNR and CDR2 as FQNEAQ (reference sequence). The CDR3 runs to 15 residues. Here the CDR3 DNA reads TGTGCCAGTCAACAGGAATTCGGGACTAATGAAAAACTGTTTTTT. Its protein product is CASQQEFGTNEKLFF.

The chain recombines TRBV6-6 with TRBJ1-3, with D uncertain. V was cut by 6 bases and J by 1 base, with 13 bases left in between. CDR3 length: 15 residues. CDR1 and CDR2 from the germline V gene are MNHNY and SVGAGI (reference sequence). The CDR3 nucleotides read TGTGCCAGCAGGATGGACTCAACATCTGGAAACACCATATATTTT. It specifies CASRMDSTSGNTIYF.

V gene TRBV6-5 combines with J gene TRBJ2-1; TRBD2 is a possible D gene (5 bases). V was cut by 4 bases and J by 7 bases, with 20 bases left in between. This CDR3 spans 16 amino acids. Looked up from germline, CDR1 is MNHEY and CDR2 is SVGAGI. Written as DNA, the CDR3 is TGTGCCAGCAGTTCAACCGGGCCCGCCCAGCGGAATGAGCAGTTCTTC. Translated: CASSSTGPAQRNEQFF.

V and J are TRBV29-1 and TRBJ2-1; 7 nucleotides match TRBD2. Germline CDR1 reads SQVTM; CDR2 reads ANQGSEA. This CDR3 comprises 12 residues. J was trimmed by 9 bases and V by 6 bases; bases with no gene match: 8. This CDR3 reads CSVGGEGFEQFF. DNA for the CDR3: TGCAGCGTGGGGGGGGAAGGGTTTGAGCAGTTCTTC.

The chain links TRBV6-4 to TRBJ2-6; TRBD2 agrees at 7 bases. CDR1 MRHNA and CDR2 SNTAGT come from the germline V gene. This CDR3 spans 19 amino acids. Trimming at V came to 5 bases and at J to 0 bases, leaving 13 bases not matched to a gene. The CDR3, as DNA: TGTGCCAGCAGTACTACGGGAGGACCCCCCTACTCTGGGGCCAACGTCCTGACTTTC. Protein sequence: CASSTTGGPPYSGANVLTF.

The gene calls are TRBV5-4 and TRBJ2-4; unclear D gene. In germline, CDR1 is SGHNT, CDR2 YYREEE (reference sequence). V was clipped by 3 bases and J by 0 bases, with 16 bases between them. This CDR3 has 17 residues. The CDR3 region has the DNA TGTGCCAGCAGCTCCCGAGGTGTAAATCTAGCCAAAAACATTCAGTACTTC. It yields the protein CASSSRGVNLAKNIQYF.

This clone was observed a handful of times. The V gene is TRBV6-5, the J gene TRBJ2-3; 8 bases align to TRBD1. V was clipped by 6 bases and J by 1 base; unmatched bases: 6. Germline V lookup: CDR1 MNHEY, CDR2 SVGAGI. The CDR3 extends over 15 amino acids. As DNA, the CDR3 is TGTGCCAGCAGCACAAGACAGGGGCGCACAGATACGCAGTATTTT. Protein: CASSTRQGRTDTQYF.

J is TRBJ2-1 and V is TRBV5-1; D gene ambiguous. CDR1 is SGHRS, CDR2 YFSETQ, per germline. V was clipped by 5 bases and J by 1 base, with 13 bases between them. CDR3 length: 15 amino acids. The CDR3 DNA reads TGCGCCAGCAGGCCCGACATACAGTCCTACAATGAGCAGTTCTTC. Its translation: CASRPDIQSYNEQFF.

CDR3 amino acids: CASSHKGSSGNTIYF. In DNA, the CDR3 is TGTGCCAGCAGCCACAAGGGGTCCTCTGGAAACACCATATATTTT. The chain is built from TRBV5-4 and TRBJ1-3; perhaps TRBD1 as D (5 bases). The germline gives CDR1 SGHNT, CDR2 YYREEE (reference sequence). The CDR3 contains 15 residues. V was pared by 4 bases and J by 0 bases, with 11 bases between.

V is TRBV7-6 and J is TRBJ1-4, with D hard to call. Trimming cost V 1 base and J 8 bases, with 17 bases left between them. The CDR3 contains 16 residues. CDR1 is SGHVS and CDR2 is FNYEAQ in the germline V gene. CDR3 sequence (DNA): TGTGCCAGCAGCTTAGGGTCCGGCAGGTATTCGGAAAAACTGTTTTTT. It codes for CASSLGSGRYSEKLFF.

V usage is TRBV7-8 and J usage is TRBJ2-7; TRBD1 is a possible D gene (6 bases). The CDR3 sequence is 14 residues long. V dropped 1 base and J dropped 7 bases, with 14 bases sitting between them. CDR1 is SGHVS, CDR2 FQNEAQ, per germline. CDR3 residues: CASSLDLPQGEQYF. The CDR3 nucleotides read TGTGCCAGCAGCTTAGATTTACCACAGGGTGAGCAGTACTTC.

This sequence joins TRBV7-9 and TRBJ1-1; the D gene is possibly TRBD1 (6 bases). Trimming took 3 bases from V and 7 from J, leaving 21 bases between them. This CDR3 has 16 amino acids. CDR1 is SEHNR, CDR2 FQNEAQ, per germline (reference sequence). The CDR3 DNA follows: TGTGCCAGCAGCTTGGGCGGGGGGGGCGGGTTGGGTGAAGCTTTCTTT. It encodes CASSLGGGGGLGEAFF.

The J gene is TRBJ1-2, the V gene TRBV7-2, with 8 bases identical to TRBD1. Looked up from germline, CDR1 is SGHTA and CDR2 is FQGNSA. J lost 4 bases, V lost 5 bases, and 9 bases had no gene match. The CDR3 is 15 amino acids. CDR3 sequence: CASSMDREGGYGYTF. As DNA, the CDR3 is TGTGCCAGCAGCATGGACAGGGAAGGCGGCTATGGCTACACCTTC. Using reference TRBV7-2 and TRBJ1-2 for the parts outside the CDR3, the full variable domain is GAGVSQSPSNKVTEKGKDVELRCDPISGHTALYWYRQSLGQGLEFLIYFQGNSAPDKSGLPSDRFSAERTGGSVSTLTIQRTQQEDSAVYLCASSMDREGGYGYTFGSGTRLTVV.

This chain uses TRBV29-1 with TRBJ1-4, with 8 bases matching TRBD1. Germline V gene data show CDR1 as SQVTM and CDR2 as ANQGSEA. With V trimmed by 1 base and J by 8 bases, 6 bases remained unmatched. The CDR3 is made up of 14 amino acids. CDR3 coding DNA: TGCAGCGTTGAAGGAGGACAGGGTGGCGAAAAACTGTTTTTT. This encodes CSVEGGQGGEKLFF.

The chain couples TRBV7-8 to TRBJ1-5; 9 positions match TRBD1. Per germline, CDR1 SGHVS and CDR2 FQNEAQ. The V segment lost 4 bases and the J segment 4 bases; nucleotides outside the gene matches: 5. The CDR3 consists of 15 residues. The CDR3 bases are TGTGCCAGCAGCTCAGGGACAGGGTCAAATCAGCCCCAGCATTTT. This translates into CASSSGTGSNQPQHF. The full variable domain, with the rest looked up from reference TRBV7-8 and TRBJ1-5, is GAGVSQSPRYKVAKRGQDVALRCDPISGHVSLFWYQQALGQGPEFLTYFQNEAQLDKSGLPSDRFFAERPEGSVSTLKIQRTQQEDSAVYLCASSSGTGSNQPQHFGDGTRLSIL.

The rearrangement uses TRBV19 and TRBJ2-1, with a possible D match to TRBD1 (5 bases). The CDR3 runs to 16 residues. Trimming took 1 base from V and 5 from J, leaving 15 bases between them. Germline lookup yields CDR1 LNHDA and CDR2 SQIVND (reference sequence). This chain's CDR3 is CASSIVPGNGNNEQFF. The CDR3 bases are TGTGCCAGTAGTATAGTCCCAGGGAATGGGAACAATGAGCAGTTCTTC. The full variable domain, in which reference TRBV19 and TRBJ2-1 provide the parts outside the CDR3, is DGGITQSPKYLFRKEGQNVTLSCEQNLNHDAMYWYRQDPGQGLRLIYYSQIVNDFQKGDIAEGYSVSREKKESFPLTVTSAQKNPTAFYLCASSIVPGNGNNEQFFGPGTRLTVL.

The chain combines TRBV4-3 with TRBJ1-4; D unresolved. This CDR3 is built from 16 residues. V shed 0 bases and J shed 0 bases, with 8 bases lying between them. Looked up from germline, CDR1 is LGHNA and CDR2 is YSLEER. Here the CDR3 reads CASSQDFRSTNEKLFF. The CDR3 DNA reads as TGCGCCAGCAGCCAAGACTTCAGATCAACTAATGAAAAACTGTTTTTT.